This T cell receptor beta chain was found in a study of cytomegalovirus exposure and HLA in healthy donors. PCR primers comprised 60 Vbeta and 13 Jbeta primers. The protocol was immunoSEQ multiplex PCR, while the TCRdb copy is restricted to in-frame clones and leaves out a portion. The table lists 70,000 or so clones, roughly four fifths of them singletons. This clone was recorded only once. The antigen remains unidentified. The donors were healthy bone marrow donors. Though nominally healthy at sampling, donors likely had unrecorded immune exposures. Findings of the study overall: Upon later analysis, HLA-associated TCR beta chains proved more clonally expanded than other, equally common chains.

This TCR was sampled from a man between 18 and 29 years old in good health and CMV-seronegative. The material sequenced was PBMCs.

CDR3 region: CASSLRLAGYNEQFF. In DNA form, the CDR3 reads TGTGCCAGCAGCTTGAGACTAGCGGGGTACAATGAGCAGTTCTTC. The chain combines TRBV5-4 with TRBJ2-1, with 11 bases aligning to TRBD2. The J segment lost 4 bases and the V segment lost 1 base, leaving 1 base of the junction unmatched. Per germline, CDR1 SGHNT and CDR2 YYREEE (reference sequence). The CDR3 runs 15 residues.